This entry concerns a single TCR beta chain. Its antigen is currently unknown. The data were obtained in a study of cytomegalovirus exposure and HLA in healthy donors. PCR primers comprised 60 Vbeta and 13 Jbeta primers. Only in-frame clones appear in the TCRdb table, and some are missing; sequencing was by immunoSEQ multiplex PCR. The sample consists of 95,000 to 150,000 clones, 80% to 90% of them appearing once. Broader study findings: Data from an earlier analysis indicated that most TCR beta V segments were productive either about 87% or about 30% of the time. Listed as cytomegalovirus-associated were more than 150 TCR beta chains.

The TCR originated in a middle-aged man in good health and CMV-seronegative. Sequenced input: PBMCs.

This CDR3 reads CASSVVSGATYNEQFF. CDR3 in DNA: TGTGCCAGCAGCGTAGTTAGCGGGGCTACCTACAATGAGCAGTTCTTC. The chain uses TRBV9 and TRBJ2-1; 8 bases map to TRBD2. Germline CDR1 SGDLS, CDR2 YYNGEE. CDR3 size: 16 residues. V trimming: 0 bases; J trimming: 2 bases; junction bases outside the gene matches: 4.